This T cell receptor beta chain is from a study of T-cell memory formation after mild COVID-19. Study in general: Largely, TCR clusters stayed within a single donor. Study results and caveats: The second-wave clones peaking on day 37 were not confirmed as SARS-CoV-2-specific. CD8+ contracting clones occupied EMRA, while CD4+ ones occupied mainly CM and EM. Some clones that responded were present in memory (sampled pre-infection), which suggests cross-reactive memory joined.

TCRdb processed the 5' RACE reads anew with MiXCR; each CDR3 protein has one entry. Of just under 550,000 distinct CDR3 sequences listed, over 20% were seen once; the top ten hold under 15%. In germline, CDR1 is SEHNR, CDR2 FQNEAQ (reference sequence). This CDR3 contains 16 residues. Trimming stripped 5 bases from V and 3 bases from J, with 16 bases between. This clonotype turned up a few times. Antigen specificity is unknown. This receptor was obtained from an adult woman who had mild COVID-19 (a few samples of this study predate the infection). Cell type and time point are not known. V and J are TRBV7-9 and TRBJ1-4; D call uncertain. Sequenced: PBMCs or a T cell subset sorted from them (not recorded which). DNA of the CDR3: TGTGCCAGCAGCCCCGGAGGGTTACGCGCTAATGAAAAACTGTTTTTT. Its translation: CASSPGGLRANEKLFF. Supplemented by reference TRBV7-9 and TRBJ1-4, the full variable domain reads DTGVSQNPRHKITKRGQNVTFRCDPISEHNRLYWYRQTLGQGPEFLTYFQNEAQLEKSRLLSDRFSAERPKGSFSTLEIQRTEQGDSAMYLCASSPGGLRANEKLFFGSGTQLSVL.